A selection of T cell receptor beta chains follows, all from one sample in a study of cytomegalovirus exposure and HLA in healthy donors. The data were produced by immunoSEQ multiplex PCR, yet TCRdb's version contains in-frame clones alone and is incomplete. The sample consists of under 200,000 clones, about three quarters of them appearing once. The sample was PBMCs. The receptors were gathered from a man aged 40-49 years in good health and CMV-seronegative. Both conserved end residues are part of each CDR3. The D gene is left open where the match is weak. Not all rows give a size; the values are once, few, many and, for expanded clones, a class.

>NA|TRBV9|TRBJ2-5|NA
CASSASLGRGRGETQYF
TGTGCCAGCAGCGCCTCCCTAGGCAGGGGCAGAGGCGAGACCCAGTACTTC
>NA|TRBV4-3|TRBJ2-2|once
CASSQENSGRNGELFF
TGCGCCAGCAGCCAAGAGAATAGCGGTAGGAACGGGGAGCTGTTTTTT
>TRBD2|TRBV18|TRBJ2-7|NA
CASSHGTSGGSSYEQYF
TGTGCCAGCTCACACGGGACTAGCGGGGGGAGCTCCTACGAGCAGTACTTC
>TRBD2|TRBV5-1|TRBJ2-7|NA
CASSLGFSGSSYEQYF
TGCGCCAGCAGCTTGGGTTTTAGCGGGAGCTCCTACGAGCAGTACTTC
>NA|TRBV9|TRBJ2-2|once
CASSPRDGSGELFF
TGTGCCAGCAGCCCGCGCGACGGGAGCGGGGAGCTGTTTTTT
>NA|TRBV10-3|TRBJ2-1|NA
CAIRTDRQAYNEQFF
TGTGCCATCAGGACAGACAGACAGGCCTACAATGAGCAGTTCTTC
>TRBD2|TRBV5-6|TRBJ2-1|NA
CASSLEVGGPYNEQFF
TGTGCCAGCAGCTTGGAGGTGGGAGGGCCCTACAATGAGCAGTTCTTC
>TRBD2|TRBV11-3|TRBJ2-2|NA
CASSSSGAGGWAGELFF
TGTGCCAGCAGCTCGTCCGGGGCGGGAGGATGGGCCGGGGAGCTGTTTTTT
>TRBD2|TRBV7-2|TRBJ2-2|NA
CASSLGSGSGELFF
TGTGCCAGCAGCTTAGGTAGCGGGAGCGGGGAGCTGTTTTTT
>TRBD1|TRBV7-6|TRBJ2-5|NA
CASSLALLTGEETQYF
TGTGCCAGCAGCTTAGCGCTCTTAACAGGGGAAGAGACCCAGTACTTC
>TRBD2|TRBV14|TRBJ2-5|once
CASSFDGLAAGTQYF
TGTGCCAGCAGTTTCGACGGACTAGCTGCCGGGACCCAGTACTTC
>TRBD1|TRBV6-5|TRBJ1-1|few
CASSSRDRERAFF
TGTGCCAGCAGTTCGAGGGACAGGGAGCGAGCTTTCTTT
>NA|TRBV29-1|TRBJ2-7|NA
CSAAGASGYEQYF
TGCAGCGCGGCGGGGGCCTCGGGCTACGAGCAGTACTTC
>TRBD2|TRBV5-4|TRBJ2-5|few
CATKGGGAQETQYF
TGTGCCACTAAGGGCGGGGGGGCGCAGGAGACCCAGTACTTC
>NA|TRBV5-3|TRBJ2-6|NA
CARSLVRGPISGANVLTF
TGTGCCAGAAGCTTGGTGCGGGGCCCCATCTCTGGGGCCAACGTCCTGACTTTC
>NA|TRBV9|TRBJ2-1|NA
CASSVDRNEQFF
TGTGCCAGCAGCGTAGATAGAAATGAGCAGTTCTTC
>NA|TRBV13|TRBJ1-6|NA
CASRSRGRDSNNSPLHF
TGTGCCAGCCGATCCCGAGGTCGGGACTCTAATAATTCACCCCTCCACTTT
>NA|TRBV10-3|TRBJ1-1|NA
CAISEGTGWITEAFF
TGTGCCATCAGTGAGGGAACAGGGTGGATAACTGAAGCTTTCTTT
>NA|TRBV5-1|TRBJ2-1|NA
CASSLPDKDEQFF
TGCGCCAGCAGCTTACCCGACAAGGATGAGCAGTTCTTC
>TRBD1|TRBV5-1|TRBJ1-1|once
CASRRTGGEGEAFF
TGCGCCAGCAGAAGGACAGGGGGCGAGGGTGAAGCTTTCTTT
>TRBD2|TRBV29-1|TRBJ2-3|NA
CSVDSGGGTDTQYF
TGCAGCGTTGACAGCGGGGGAGGGACAGATACGCAGTATTTT
>NA|TRBV18|TRBJ1-3|NA
CASSPRESGNTIYF
TGTGCCAGCTCACCACGAGAATCTGGAAACACCATATATTTT
>TRBD1|TRBV5-6|TRBJ1-2|NA
CASSVRTGWAYGYTF
TGTGCCAGCAGCGTCAGGACAGGATGGGCGTATGGCTACACCTTC
>TRBD2|TRBV7-2|TRBJ2-5|few
CASSFGTGAGEQYF
TGTGCCAGCAGCTTTGGCACGGGCGCGGGGGAGCAGTACTTC
>TRBD1|TRBV18|TRBJ2-1|NA
CASSPPDRRNNEQFF
TGTGCCAGCTCACCGCCGGACAGGCGCAACAATGAGCAGTTCTTC
>NA|TRBV13|TRBJ1-4|NA
CASSFRGSDEKLFF
TGTGCCAGCAGCTTTCGGGGGAGTGATGAAAAACTGTTTTTT
>NA|TRBV10-2|TRBJ1-3|NA
CASRSTDSRNTIYF
TGCGCCAGCAGGTCGACTGACTCGAGAAACACCATATATTTT
>NA|TRBV27|TRBJ1-2|NA
CASRYFGGAYTF
TGTGCCAGCAGATATTTCGGGGGTGCCTACACCTTC
>TRBD2|TRBV7-8|TRBJ2-3|NA
CASGGGRAVTDTQYF
TGTGCCAGCGGAGGCGGGAGGGCCGTGACAGATACGCAGTATTTT
>TRBD1|TRBV11-2|TRBJ2-7|NA
CASSISWDSPTYEQYF
TGTGCCAGCAGCATATCCTGGGACAGTCCTACCTACGAGCAGTACTTC
>NA|TRBV7-2|TRBJ2-5|NA
CASKVLEVGQETQYF
TGTGCCAGCAAGGTTTTAGAGGTTGGCCAAGAGACCCAGTACTTC
>NA|TRBV5-1|TRBJ1-4|NA
CASSPRATNEKLFF
TGCGCCAGCAGCCCGCGGGCAACTAATGAAAAACTGTTTTTT
>NA|TRBV18|TRBJ1-2|NA
CASSPFTDYGYTF
TGTGCCAGCTCACCATTTACGGACTATGGCTACACCTTC
>NA|TRBV6-5|TRBJ1-2|NA
CASTRSRGAYGYTF
TGTGCCAGCACCAGATCACGGGGGGCCTATGGCTACACCTTC
>TRBD1|TRBV29-1|TRBJ2-1|NA
CSVVSYRGYNEQFF
TGCAGCGTCGTGAGCTACAGGGGTTACAATGAGCAGTTCTTC
>TRBD2|TRBV7-2|TRBJ2-1|NA
CASSLGLAAHNEQFF
TGTGCCAGCAGCCTTGGACTAGCGGCCCACAATGAGCAGTTCTTC
>TRBD1|TRBV19|TRBJ2-5|NA
CASSSGTGGQETQYF
TGTGCCAGTAGTTCCGGGACAGGGGGCCAGGAGACCCAGTACTTC
>NA|TRBV5-1|TRBJ2-7|NA
CASSPHKGGNHEQYF
TGCGCCAGCAGCCCCCACAAGGGAGGTAACCACGAGCAGTACTTC
>NA|TRBV5-1|TRBJ2-1|NA
CASSLMATSYNEQFF
TGCGCCAGCAGCTTGATGGCCACGTCCTACAATGAGCAGTTCTTC
>NA|TRBV21-1|TRBJ2-7|few
CASSKGREGQMNEQYF
TGTGCCAGCAGCAAAGGGCGGGAGGGCCAAATGAACGAGCAGTACTTC
>NA|TRBV5-1|TRBJ2-2|NA
CASSLAAAGELFF
TGCGCCAGCAGCTTGGCAGCGGCGGGGGAGCTGTTTTTT
>NA|TRBV7-2|TRBJ2-1|NA
CASRGGPGVYNEQFF
TGTGCCAGCAGGGGCGGGCCGGGGGTTTACAATGAGCAGTTCTTC
>TRBD1|TRBV11-3|TRBJ2-1|NA
CASSLDTGGIYNEQFF
TGTGCCAGCAGCTTAGATACAGGGGGCATCTACAATGAGCAGTTCTTC
>NA|TRBV18|TRBJ2-3|few
CASSPSVVPTDTQYF
TGTGCCAGCTCACCTTCGGTGGTCCCCACAGATACGCAGTATTTT
>TRBD2|TRBV7-9|TRBJ2-1|NA
CASSLVAGVGNEQFF
TGTGCCAGCAGCTTAGTAGCGGGGGTGGGAAATGAGCAGTTCTTC
>NA|TRBV14|TRBJ1-1|NA
CASSLDKDILKFGEAFF
TGTGCCAGCAGCCTGGACAAGGACATCCTTAAATTTGGTGAAGCTTTCTTT
>NA|TRBV10-3|TRBJ1-3|NA
CAISDRGSAGNTIYF
TGTGCCATCAGTGACAGGGGCTCGGCTGGAAACACCATATATTTT
>NA|TRBV5-4|TRBJ1-2|NA
CASSLNGGPLYGYTF
TGTGCCAGCAGCTTGAACGGGGGGCCCCTCTATGGCTACACCTTC